The T cell receptor beta chain under discussion was sequenced for a study of T cell repertoires in cytomegalovirus infection. MiXCR was run by TCRdb on the reads, yielding one entry per CDR3 protein. The sample lists more than 90,000 distinct CDR3 sequences; about 9.4% were seen once. The CDR3 runs 19 residues. The V and J ends lost 5 bases and 8 bases, in that order; junction bases with no gene match: 24. The germline CDR1 and CDR2 sequences are SGHTA and FQGNSA. This clonotype appeared many times. Antigen unknown. This sequence was found in a human donor in good health (CMV status not recorded). Some clones in this sample may be carry-over from other donors' samples. The rearrangement joins TRBV7-2 to TRBJ2-1, with 7 bases aligning to TRBD2. The source material was PBMCs, sequenced either directly or after in vitro stimulation (not recorded which). Here the CDR3 DNA reads TGTGCCAGCAGCCTCCAGATATGGCTAGCGGATGGTACGTGGGATGAGCAGTTCTTC. It yields the protein CASSLQIWLADGTWDEQFF.